This is a list of T cell receptor beta chains from one sample in a study of cytomegalovirus exposure and HLA in healthy donors. Using immunoSEQ multiplex PCR, the repertoire was profiled, and TCRdb retains in-frame clones only, with some absent. The sample contains over 200,000 clones, almost 90% of which appear only once. The specimen sequenced was PBMCs. The receptor source for this set is a young woman in good health and CMV-seronegative. Each CDR3 is given with its conserved first and last residue. Fields, in order: D gene, J gene, clone size, V gene, CDR3 protein, CDR3 DNA. The D gene is left open where the match is weak. The size field is filled for only some rows; it gives once, few, many or a size class.

d_gene: -
j_gene: TRBJ2-3
abundance: -
v_gene: TRBV18
CDR3aa: CASSPPSEVRTQYF
CDR3nt: TGTGCCAGCTCACCACCGTCGGAGGTTCGTACGCAGTATTTT

d_gene: TRBD1
j_gene: TRBJ2-3
abundance: -
v_gene: TRBV5-1
CDR3aa: CASSLAWQGASDTQYF
CDR3nt: TGCGCCAGCAGCTTGGCCTGGCAGGGGGCGTCGGATACGCAGTATTTT

d_gene: -
j_gene: TRBJ1-4
abundance: -
v_gene: TRBV5-4
CDR3aa: CASSLQGIREKLFF
CDR3nt: TGTGCCAGCAGCCTCCAGGGGATTCGCGAAAAACTGTTTTTT

d_gene: -
j_gene: TRBJ2-1
abundance: -
v_gene: TRBV9
CDR3aa: CASSIKMWVSAHNEQFF
CDR3nt: TGTGCCAGCAGCATAAAGATGTGGGTAAGCGCTCACAATGAGCAGTTCTTC

d_gene: TRBD2
j_gene: TRBJ2-2
abundance: -
v_gene: TRBV29-1
CDR3aa: CSVASGSYTGELFF
CDR3nt: TGCAGCGTGGCAAGCGGGAGCTACACCGGGGAGCTGTTTTTT

d_gene: TRBD1
j_gene: TRBJ2-7
abundance: once
v_gene: TRBV5-1
CDR3aa: CASSLEQGPIYEQYF
CDR3nt: TGCGCCAGCAGCTTAGAACAGGGGCCTATCTACGAGCAGTACTTC

d_gene: -
j_gene: TRBJ2-4
abundance: -
v_gene: TRBV27
CDR3aa: CAPRVGQNIQYF
CDR3nt: TGTGCCCCCCGGGTTGGTCAAAACATTCAGTACTTC

d_gene: -
j_gene: TRBJ2-6
abundance: -
v_gene: TRBV28
CDR3aa: CASSSGGSGANVLTF
CDR3nt: TGTGCCAGCAGTTCTGGAGGATCTGGGGCCAACGTCCTGACTTTC

d_gene: -
j_gene: TRBJ2-2
abundance: many
v_gene: TRBV19
CDR3aa: CASSMAGGELFF
CDR3nt: TGTGCCAGTAGTATGGCTGGCGGGGAGCTGTTTTTT

d_gene: -
j_gene: TRBJ1-2
abundance: -
v_gene: TRBV7-9
CDR3aa: CASSPGSTAAYGYTF
CDR3nt: TGTGCCAGCAGCCCAGGAAGCACCGCAGCCTATGGCTACACCTTC

d_gene: TRBD2
j_gene: TRBJ2-1
abundance: -
v_gene: TRBV28
CDR3aa: CASSPGRASGNNEQFF
CDR3nt: TGTGCCAGCAGTCCCGGACGGGCTAGCGGGAACAATGAGCAGTTCTTC

d_gene: -
j_gene: TRBJ1-3
abundance: -
v_gene: TRBV5-6
CDR3aa: CASSLSGRDTIYF
CDR3nt: TGTGCCAGCAGCTTGTCGGGGAGGGACACCATATATTTT

d_gene: -
j_gene: TRBJ2-2
abundance: -
v_gene: TRBV29-1
CDR3aa: CSAYQGELFF
CDR3nt: TGCAGCGCTTACCAGGGTGAGCTGTTTTTT

d_gene: -
j_gene: TRBJ2-5
abundance: -
v_gene: TRBV29-1
CDR3aa: CSVSVRAETQYF
CDR3nt: TGCAGCGTTTCGGTCAGGGCGGAGACCCAGTACTTC

d_gene: -
j_gene: TRBJ2-6
abundance: -
v_gene: TRBV2
CDR3aa: CASRGDRSGANVLTF
CDR3nt: TGTGCCAGCAGGGGCGACCGATCTGGGGCCAACGTCCTGACTTTC

d_gene: TRBD2
j_gene: TRBJ2-1
abundance: -
v_gene: TRBV11-2
CDR3aa: CASSARTSGRLNEQFF
CDR3nt: TGTGCCAGCAGCGCACGAACTAGCGGGAGATTAAATGAGCAGTTCTTC